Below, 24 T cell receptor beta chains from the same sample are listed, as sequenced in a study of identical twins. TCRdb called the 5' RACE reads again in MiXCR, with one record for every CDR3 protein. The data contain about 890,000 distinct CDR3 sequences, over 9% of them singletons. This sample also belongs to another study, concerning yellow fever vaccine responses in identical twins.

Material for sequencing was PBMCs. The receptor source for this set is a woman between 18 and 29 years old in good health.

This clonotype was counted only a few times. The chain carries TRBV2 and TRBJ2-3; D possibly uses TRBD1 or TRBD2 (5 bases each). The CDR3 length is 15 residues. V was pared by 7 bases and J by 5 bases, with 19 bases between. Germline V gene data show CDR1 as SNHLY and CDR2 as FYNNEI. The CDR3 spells CASMTTGKRGDTQYF. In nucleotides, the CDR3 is TGTGCCAGCATGACTACAGGCAAGAGGGGAGATACGCAGTATTTT.

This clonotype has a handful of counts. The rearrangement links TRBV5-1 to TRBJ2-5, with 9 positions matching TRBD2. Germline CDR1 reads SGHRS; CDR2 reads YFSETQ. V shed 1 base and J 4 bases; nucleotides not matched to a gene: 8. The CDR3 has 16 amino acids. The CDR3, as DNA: TGCGCCAGCAGCTTGCCGGGCGGGAGGGCCCCAGAGACCCAGTACTTC. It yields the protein CASSLPGGRAPETQYF.

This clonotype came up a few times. The CDR3 loop is CASSALGDTQYF. Here the CDR3 DNA reads TGTGCCAGCAGTGCCCTAGGAGATACGCAGTATTTT. This rearrangement joins TRBV12-3 or TRBV12-4 to TRBJ2-3; D unresolved. The V end was cut by 5 bases, the J end by 5 bases, with 8 bases between. This CDR3 comprises 12 residues.

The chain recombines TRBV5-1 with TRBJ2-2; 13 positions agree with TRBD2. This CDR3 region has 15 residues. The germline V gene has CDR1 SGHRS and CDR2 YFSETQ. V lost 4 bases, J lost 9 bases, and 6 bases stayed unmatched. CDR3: CASSLPGLAGRELFF. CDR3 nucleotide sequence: TGCGCCAGCAGCCTCCCGGGACTAGCGGGACGGGAGCTGTTTTTT.

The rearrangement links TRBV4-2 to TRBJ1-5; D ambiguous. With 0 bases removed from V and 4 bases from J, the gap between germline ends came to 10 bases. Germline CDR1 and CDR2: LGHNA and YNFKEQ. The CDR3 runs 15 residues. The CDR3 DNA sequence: TGTGCCAGCAGCCAAGATCTTGGGCCTAATCAGCCCCAGCATTTT. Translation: CASSQDLGPNQPQHF.

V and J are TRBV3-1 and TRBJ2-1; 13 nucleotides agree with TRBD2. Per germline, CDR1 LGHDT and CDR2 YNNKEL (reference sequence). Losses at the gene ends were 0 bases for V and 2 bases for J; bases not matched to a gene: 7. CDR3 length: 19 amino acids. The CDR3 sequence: CASSQDETGLAGTYNEQFF. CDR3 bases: TGTGCCAGCAGCCAAGATGAAACGGGACTAGCGGGAACCTACAATGAGCAGTTCTTC.

This CDR3 reads CATSREWTSGFSRLSDTQYF. CDR3 nucleotides: TGTGCCACCAGCAGAGAGTGGACTAGCGGATTCTCTCGTCTGTCAGATACGCAGTATTTT. This rearrangement joins TRBV15 to TRBJ2-3; 10 nucleotides line up with TRBD2. Germline-derived CDR1 and CDR2 are LNHNV and YYDKDF (reference sequence). J was trimmed by 4 bases and V by 0 bases; bases with no gene match: 16. The CDR3 runs to 20 residues.

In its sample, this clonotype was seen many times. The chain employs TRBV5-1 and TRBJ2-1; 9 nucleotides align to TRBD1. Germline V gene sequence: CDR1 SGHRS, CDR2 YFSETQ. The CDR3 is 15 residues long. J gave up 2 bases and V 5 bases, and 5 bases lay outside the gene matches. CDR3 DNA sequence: TGCGCCAGCAGTCCCGGGACAGGGACCTACAATGAGCAGTTCTTC. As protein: CASSPGTGTYNEQFF.

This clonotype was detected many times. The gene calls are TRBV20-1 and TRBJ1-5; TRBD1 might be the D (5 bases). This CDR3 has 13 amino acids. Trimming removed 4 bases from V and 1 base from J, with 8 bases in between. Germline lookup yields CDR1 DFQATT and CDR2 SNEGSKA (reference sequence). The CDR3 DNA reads TGCAGTGCTACGGACACGAGCAATCAGCCCCAGCATTTT. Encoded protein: CSATDTSNQPQHF.

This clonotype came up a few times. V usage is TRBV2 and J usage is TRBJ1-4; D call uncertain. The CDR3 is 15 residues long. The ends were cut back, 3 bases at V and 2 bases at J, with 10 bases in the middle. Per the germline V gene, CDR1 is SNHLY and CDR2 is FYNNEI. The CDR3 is CASSDIGRTNEKLFF. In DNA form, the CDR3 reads TGTGCCAGCAGTGACATAGGGCGGACTAATGAAAAACTGTTTTTT.

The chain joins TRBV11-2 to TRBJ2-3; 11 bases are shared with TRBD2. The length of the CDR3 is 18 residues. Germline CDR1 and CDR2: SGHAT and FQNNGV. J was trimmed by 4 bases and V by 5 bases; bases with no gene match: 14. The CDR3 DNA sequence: TGTGCCAGCAGCCAGAATAGCGGGGGGGCCGTTGATCCAGATACGCAGTATTTT. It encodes CASSQNSGGAVDPDTQYF.

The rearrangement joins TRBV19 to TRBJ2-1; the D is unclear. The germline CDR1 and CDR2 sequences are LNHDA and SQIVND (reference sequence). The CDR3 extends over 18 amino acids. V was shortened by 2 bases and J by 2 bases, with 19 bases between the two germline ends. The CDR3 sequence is CASSIFRPARRTYNEQFF. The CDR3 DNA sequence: TGTGCCAGTAGTATATTTCGGCCAGCGAGGAGAACCTACAATGAGCAGTTCTTC.

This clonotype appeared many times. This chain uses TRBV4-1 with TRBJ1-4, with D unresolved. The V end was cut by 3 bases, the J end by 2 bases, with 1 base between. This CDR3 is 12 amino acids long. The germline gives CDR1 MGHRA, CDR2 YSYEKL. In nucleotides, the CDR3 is TGCGCCAGCAGCCAGACTAATGAAAAACTGTTTTTT. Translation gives CASSQTNEKLFF.

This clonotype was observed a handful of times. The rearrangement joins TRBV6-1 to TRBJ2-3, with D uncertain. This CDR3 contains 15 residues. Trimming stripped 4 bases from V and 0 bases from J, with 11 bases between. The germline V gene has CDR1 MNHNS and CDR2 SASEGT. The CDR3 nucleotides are TGTGCCAGCAGTGTGGCTTATCCTAGCACAGATACGCAGTATTTT. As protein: CASSVAYPSTDTQYF.

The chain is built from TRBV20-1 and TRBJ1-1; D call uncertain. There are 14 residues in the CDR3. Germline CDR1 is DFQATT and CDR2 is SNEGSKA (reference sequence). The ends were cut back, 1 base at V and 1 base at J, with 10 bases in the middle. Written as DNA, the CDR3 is TGCAGTGCTAGAGTCAGGCAGGCGAACACTGAAGCTTTCTTT. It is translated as CSARVRQANTEAFF.

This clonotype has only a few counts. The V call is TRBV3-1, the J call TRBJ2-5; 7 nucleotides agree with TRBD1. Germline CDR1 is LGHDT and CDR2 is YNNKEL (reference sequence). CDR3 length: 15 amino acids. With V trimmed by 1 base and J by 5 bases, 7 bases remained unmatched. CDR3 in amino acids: CASSQGRTGLETQYF. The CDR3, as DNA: TGTGCCAGCAGCCAAGGGCGGACAGGTCTGGAGACCCAGTACTTC.

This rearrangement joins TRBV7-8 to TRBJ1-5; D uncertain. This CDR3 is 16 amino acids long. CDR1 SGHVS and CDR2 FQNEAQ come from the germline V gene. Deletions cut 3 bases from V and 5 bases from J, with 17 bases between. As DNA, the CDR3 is TGTGCCAGCAGCTTCCTCGGGGAGGGATGGGATCAGCCCCAGCATTTT. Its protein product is CASSFLGEGWDQPQHF.

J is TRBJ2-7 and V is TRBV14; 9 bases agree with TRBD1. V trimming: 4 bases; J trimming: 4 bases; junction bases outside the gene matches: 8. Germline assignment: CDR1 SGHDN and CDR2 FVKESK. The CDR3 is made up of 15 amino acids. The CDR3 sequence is CASSPDRGRGYEQYF. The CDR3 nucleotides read TGTGCCAGCAGCCCGGACAGGGGCCGGGGATACGAGCAGTACTTC.

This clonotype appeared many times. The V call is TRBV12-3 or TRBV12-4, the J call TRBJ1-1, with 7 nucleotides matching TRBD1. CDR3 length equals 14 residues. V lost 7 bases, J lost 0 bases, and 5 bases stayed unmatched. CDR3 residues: CASKLDRVNTEAFF. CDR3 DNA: TGTGCCAGCAAATTAGACAGGGTGAACACTGAAGCTTTCTTT.

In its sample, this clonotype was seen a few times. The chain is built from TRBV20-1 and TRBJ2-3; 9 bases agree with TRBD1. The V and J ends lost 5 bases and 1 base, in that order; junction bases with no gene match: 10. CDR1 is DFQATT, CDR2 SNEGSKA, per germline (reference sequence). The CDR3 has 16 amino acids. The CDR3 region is CSASGTGSFGTDTQYF. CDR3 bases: TGCAGTGCTTCCGGGACAGGGTCTTTTGGCACAGATACGCAGTATTTT.

CDR3 protein: CASENQPGELFF. The CDR3 DNA is TGTGCCAGCGAAAATCAGCCCGGGGAGCTGTTTTTT. The genes are TRBV5-5 and TRBJ2-2; D is unresolved. CDR3 length: 12 residues. V was clipped by 7 bases and J by 6 bases, with 10 bases between them. CDR1 is SGHKS, CDR2 YYEKEE, per germline (reference sequence).

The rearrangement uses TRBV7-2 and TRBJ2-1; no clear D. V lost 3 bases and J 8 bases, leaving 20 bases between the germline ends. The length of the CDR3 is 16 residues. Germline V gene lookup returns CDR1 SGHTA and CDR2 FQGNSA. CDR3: CASSFPPHPGSHEQFF. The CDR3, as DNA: TGTGCCAGCAGCTTCCCCCCCCACCCGGGTAGCCATGAGCAGTTCTTC.

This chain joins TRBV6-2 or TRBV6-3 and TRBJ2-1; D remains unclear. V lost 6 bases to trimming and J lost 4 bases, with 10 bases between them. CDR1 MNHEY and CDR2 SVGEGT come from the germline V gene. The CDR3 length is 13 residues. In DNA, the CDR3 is TGTGCCAGCAGCTACCTCCGGTACAATGAGCAGTTCTTC. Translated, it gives CASSYLRYNEQFF.

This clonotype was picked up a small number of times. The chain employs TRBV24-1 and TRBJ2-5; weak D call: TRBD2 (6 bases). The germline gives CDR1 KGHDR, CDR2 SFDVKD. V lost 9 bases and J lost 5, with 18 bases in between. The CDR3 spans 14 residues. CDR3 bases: TGTGCCACCCAGCCTCGTGGAGGGTTGGAGACCCAGTACTTC. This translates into CATQPRGGLETQYF.